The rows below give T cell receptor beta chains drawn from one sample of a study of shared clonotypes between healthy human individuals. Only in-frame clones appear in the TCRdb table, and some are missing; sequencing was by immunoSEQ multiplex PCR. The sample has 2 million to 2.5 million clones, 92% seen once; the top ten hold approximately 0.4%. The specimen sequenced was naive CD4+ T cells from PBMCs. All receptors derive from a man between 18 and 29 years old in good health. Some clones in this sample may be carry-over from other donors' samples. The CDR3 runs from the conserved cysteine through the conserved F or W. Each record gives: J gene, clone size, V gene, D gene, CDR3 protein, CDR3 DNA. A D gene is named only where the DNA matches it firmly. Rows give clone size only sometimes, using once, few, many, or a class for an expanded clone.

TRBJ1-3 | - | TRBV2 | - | CASRLDFNSGNTIYF | TGTGCCAGCCGATTAGACTTCAACTCTGGAAACACCATATATTTT
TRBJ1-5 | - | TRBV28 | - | CASSLNFQPQHF | TGTGCCAGCAGTTTAAATTTCCAGCCCCAGCATTTT
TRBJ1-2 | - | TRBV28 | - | CALKSSANYGYTF | TGTGCCCTCAAGTCTTCAGCTAACTATGGCTACACCTTC
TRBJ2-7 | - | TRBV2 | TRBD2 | CASRILAGVSSYEQYF | TGTGCCAGCAGAATACTAGCGGGAGTGTCTTCCTACGAGCAGTACTTC
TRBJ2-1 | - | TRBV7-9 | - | CASSPEGYALNEQFF | TGTGCCAGCAGCCCCGAGGGGTACGCGCTCAATGAGCAGTTCTTC
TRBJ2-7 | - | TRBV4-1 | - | CASSQQLAQIYEQYF | TGCGCCAGCAGCCAACAGCTAGCACAAATATACGAGCAGTACTTC
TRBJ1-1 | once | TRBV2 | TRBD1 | CASSGDSNTEAFF | TGTGCCAGCAGCGGGGACAGTAACACTGAAGCTTTCTTT
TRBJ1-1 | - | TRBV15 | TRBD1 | CATSRNRGEAFF | TGTGCCACCAGCAGAAACAGGGGAGAAGCTTTCTTT
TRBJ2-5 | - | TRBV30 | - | CAWSKSGETQYF | TGTGCCTGGAGTAAGTCTGGGGAGACCCAGTACTTC
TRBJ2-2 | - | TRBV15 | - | CATSRDGRTGELFF | TGTGCCACCAGCAGAGATGGTCGCACCGGGGAGCTGTTTTTT
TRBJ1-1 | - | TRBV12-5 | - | CASGLVKETGRPTEAFF | TGTGCTAGTGGTTTGGTAAAAGAGACAGGCCGCCCGACTGAAGCTTTCTTT
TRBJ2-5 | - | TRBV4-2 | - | CASSQDSRHVVETQYF | TGTGCCAGCAGCCAAGATAGCCGACATGTTGTTGAGACCCAGTACTTC
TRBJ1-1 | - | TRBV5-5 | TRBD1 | CASSLGWDSGMNTEAFF | TGTGCCAGCAGCCTAGGATGGGACAGCGGCATGAACACTGAAGCTTTCTTT
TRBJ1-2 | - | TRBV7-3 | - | CASSLAGNGYTF | TGTGCCAGCAGCTTGGCGGGCAATGGCTACACCTTC
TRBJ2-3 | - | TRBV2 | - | CASSVLTSTDTQYF | TGTGCCAGCAGTGTACTGACTAGCACAGATACGCAGTATTTT
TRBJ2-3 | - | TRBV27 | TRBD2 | CASTEGLAGHPSPPDTQYF | TGTGCCAGCACCGAGGGGCTAGCGGGACACCCCAGTCCACCAGATACGCAGTATTTT
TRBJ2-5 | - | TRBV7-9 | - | CASSLEGRGETQYF | TGTGCCAGCAGCTTAGAGGGCAGGGGAGAGACCCAGTACTTC
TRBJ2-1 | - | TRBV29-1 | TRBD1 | CSASTGGSEQFF | TGCAGCGCTTCGACAGGGGGCTCTGAGCAGTTCTTC
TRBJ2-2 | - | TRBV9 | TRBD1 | CASSPRFPGQITGELFF | TGTGCCAGCAGCCCACGCTTTCCGGGACAGATCACCGGGGAGCTGTTTTTT
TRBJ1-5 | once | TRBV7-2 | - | CASSLQGMSNQPQHF | TGTGCCAGCAGCTTACAGGGGATGAGCAATCAGCCCCAGCATTTT
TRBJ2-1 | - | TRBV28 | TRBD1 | CASSLTGTDNEQFF | TGTGCCAGCAGTTTAACCGGGACAGACAATGAGCAGTTCTTC
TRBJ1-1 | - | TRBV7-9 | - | CASSLMGENTEAFF | TGTGCCAGCAGCTTAATGGGGGAGAACACTGAAGCTTTCTTT
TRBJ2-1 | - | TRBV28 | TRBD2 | CASSPSGRGDNEQFF | TGTGCCAGCAGTCCTAGCGGGAGGGGGGATAATGAGCAGTTCTTC
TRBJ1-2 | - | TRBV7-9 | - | CASSSGRIYGYTF | TGTGCCAGCAGCTCGGGACGGATCTATGGCTACACCTTC
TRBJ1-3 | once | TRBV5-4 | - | CASSLDQSGNTIYF | TGTGCCAGCAGCTTGGACCAAAGTGGAAACACCATATATTTT
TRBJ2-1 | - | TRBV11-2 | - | CASSLDPWQDQFF | TGTGCCAGCAGCTTAGATCCATGGCAGGACCAGTTCTTC
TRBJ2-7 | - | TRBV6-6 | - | CASNRQAIAYEQYF | TGTGCCAGCAATAGACAGGCAATTGCCTACGAGCAGTACTTC
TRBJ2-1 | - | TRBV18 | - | CASSWGPPSYNEQFF | TGTGCCAGCTCATGGGGACCCCCTTCCTACAATGAGCAGTTCTTC
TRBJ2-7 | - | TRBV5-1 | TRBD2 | CASSLASAIAGEVSSYEQYF | TGCGCCAGCAGCTTGGCCTCAGCTATAGCGGGAGAGGTTAGCTCCTACGAGCAGTACTTC
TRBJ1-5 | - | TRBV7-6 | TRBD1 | CASSPGGGQPQHF | TGTGCCAGCAGCCCAGGGGGCGGTCAGCCCCAGCATTTT
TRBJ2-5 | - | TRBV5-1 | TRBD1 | CASSLEGADETQYF | TGCGCCAGCAGCTTGGAGGGGGCTGATGAGACCCAGTACTTC
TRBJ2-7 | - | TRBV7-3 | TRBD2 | CASSLGAGPSYEQYF | TGTGCCAGCAGCCTAGGAGCGGGACCTTCCTACGAGCAGTACTTC
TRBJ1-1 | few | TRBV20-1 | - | CSLQGRAEAFF | TGCAGTTTACAGGGTCGGGCTGAAGCTTTCTTT
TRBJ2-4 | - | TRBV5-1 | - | CASSEPRGAKNIQYF | TGCGCCAGCAGCGAACCCAGGGGAGCCAAAAACATTCAGTACTTC
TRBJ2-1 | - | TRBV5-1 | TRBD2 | CASSSGTSGSIAYNEQFF | TGCGCCAGCAGCTCCGGGACTAGCGGGTCTATCGCCTACAATGAGCAGTTCTTC
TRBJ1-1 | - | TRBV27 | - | CASSYRANTEAFF | TGTGCCAGCAGTTATAGGGCGAACACTGAAGCTTTCTTT
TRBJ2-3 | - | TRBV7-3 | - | CASSQRGREIKYF | TGTGCCAGCAGCCAAAGGGGGCGGGAGATAAAATATTTT
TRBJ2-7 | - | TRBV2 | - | CASTPGEATYEQYF | TGTGCCAGCACCCCAGGGGAGGCGACCTACGAGCAGTACTTC
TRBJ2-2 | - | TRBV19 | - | CASSSGRGGWTGELFF | TGTGCCAGTAGTAGCGGAAGAGGGGGTTGGACCGGGGAGCTGTTTTTT
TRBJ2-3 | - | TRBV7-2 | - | CASSFQGSDTQYF | TGTGCCAGCAGCTTTCAGGGCTCAGATACGCAGTATTTT
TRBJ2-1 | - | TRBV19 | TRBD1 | CASSTNIGQGVGFF | TGTGCCAGTAGTACCAACATCGGACAGGGCGTAGGGTTCTTC
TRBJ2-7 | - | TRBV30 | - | CAWSQRAYEQYF | TGTGCCTGGAGTCAGAGGGCCTACGAGCAGTACTTC
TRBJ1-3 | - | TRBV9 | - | CASSVDLGNTIYF | TGTGCCAGCAGCGTAGATCTTGGAAACACCATATATTTT
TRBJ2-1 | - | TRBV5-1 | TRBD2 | CASSQRAGGPYLEQFF | TGCGCCAGCAGCCAAAGGGCGGGAGGGCCGTATCTCGAGCAGTTCTTC
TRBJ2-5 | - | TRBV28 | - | CASSLYGFGRPQETQYF | TGTGCCAGCAGTTTATATGGGTTCGGCAGACCCCAAGAGACCCAGTACTTC
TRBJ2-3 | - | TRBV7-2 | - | CASSLGLSTDTQYF | TGTGCCAGCAGCTTAGGACTTAGCACAGATACGCAGTATTTT
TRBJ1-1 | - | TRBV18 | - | CASSLGLGNTEAFF | TGTGCCAGCTCACTAGGGTTAGGGAACACTGAAGCTTTCTTT